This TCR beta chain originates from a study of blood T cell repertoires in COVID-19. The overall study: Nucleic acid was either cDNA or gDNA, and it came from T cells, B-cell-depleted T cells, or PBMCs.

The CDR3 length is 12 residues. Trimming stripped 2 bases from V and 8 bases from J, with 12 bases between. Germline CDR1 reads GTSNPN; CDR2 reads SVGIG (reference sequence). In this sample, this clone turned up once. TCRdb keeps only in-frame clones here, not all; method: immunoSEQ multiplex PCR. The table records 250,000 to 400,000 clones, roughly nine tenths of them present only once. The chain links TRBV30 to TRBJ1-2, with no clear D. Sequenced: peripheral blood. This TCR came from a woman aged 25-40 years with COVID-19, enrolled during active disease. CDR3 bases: TGTGCCTGGAGTCGCTGGACTCAGGGCTACACCTTC. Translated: CAWSRWTQGYTF.